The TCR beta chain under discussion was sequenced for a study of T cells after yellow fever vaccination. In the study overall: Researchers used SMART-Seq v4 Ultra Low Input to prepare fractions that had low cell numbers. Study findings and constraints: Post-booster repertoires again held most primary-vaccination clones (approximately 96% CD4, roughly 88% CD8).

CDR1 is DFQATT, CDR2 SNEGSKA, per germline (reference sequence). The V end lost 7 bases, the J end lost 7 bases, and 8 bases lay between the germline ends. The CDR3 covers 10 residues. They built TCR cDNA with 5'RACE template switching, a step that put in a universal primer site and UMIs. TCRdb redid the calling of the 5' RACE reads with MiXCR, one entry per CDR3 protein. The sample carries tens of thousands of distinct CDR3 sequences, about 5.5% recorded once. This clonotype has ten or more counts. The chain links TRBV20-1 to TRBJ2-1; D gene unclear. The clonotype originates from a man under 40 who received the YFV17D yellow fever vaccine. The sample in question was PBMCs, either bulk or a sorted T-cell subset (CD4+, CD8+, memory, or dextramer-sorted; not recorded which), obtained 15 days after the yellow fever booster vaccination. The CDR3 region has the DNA TGCAGTGTTACACAGAATGAGCAGTTCTTC. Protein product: CSVTQNEQFF.